This paragraph covers one T cell receptor (beta chain) sequence. Antigen: not known. Primed by a sample-barcoded 5' primer and a J-beta primer mix, a second PCR proceeded for 7 to 11 cycles. Carrying 12 random nucleotides, a template-switch adaptor labeled each individual cDNA molecule. Each CDR3 protein is one row after TCRdb ran MiXCR on the 5' RACE reads. The sample holds 540,000 or so distinct CDR3 sequences, roughly 29% seen once. Trimming shortened V by 0 bases and J by 7 bases, and 10 bases separated the two germline ends. In germline, CDR1 is SGHTA, CDR2 FQGTGA. CDR3 length: 15 residues. This specimen belongs to a study of blood T cells in healthy people across ages. Study results and caveats: Long-lived donors carried more naive CD4+ cells and greater diversity than aged donors.

The specimen sequenced was blood. The source is a woman in her 70s in good health. The chain joins TRBV7-3 to TRBJ1-6, with D possibly matching TRBD1 (5 bases). The CDR3 DNA reads TGTGCCAGCAGCTTAACCAGGGACGCGAATTCACCCCTCCACTTT. Its protein is CASSLTRDANSPLHF.